Listed here are 8 T cell receptor beta chains from one sample, sequenced in a study of radiation and T cells in renal cell carcinoma. Time point noted: baseline pretreatment blood. Treatment specified: 15 Gy SBRT to primary tumor, nephrectomy 4 weeks later. Assay used: immunoSEQ multiplex PCR; TCRdb lists only in-frame clones, some missing. Found here are about 130,000 clones, roughly 88% of them singletons; the top ten hold about 12%. The sequencing here drew on blood, taken from a patient whose treatment included radiotherapy and nephrectomy. Every receptor here comes from a woman in her fifties or sixties with renal cell carcinoma.

The chain carries TRBV29-1 and TRBJ1-3; unclear D gene. Germline V gene sequence: CDR1 SQVTM, CDR2 ANQGSEA. The CDR3 contains 13 residues. The V end was cut by 2 bases, the J end by 5 bases, with 10 bases between. The CDR3 bases are TGCAGCGTTGAAATCGGGGTTAGAAACACCATATATTTT. Its protein product is CSVEIGVRNTIYF.

This rearrangement joins TRBV5-1 to TRBJ2-1, with unresolved D. In germline, CDR1 is SGHRS, CDR2 YFSETQ. The CDR3 is 13 residues long. Trimming removed 1 base at V and 7 bases at J, with 9 bases between. This chain's CDR3 is CASSLSQTNEQFF. CDR3 coding DNA: TGCGCCAGCAGCTTGAGTCAGACAAATGAGCAGTTCTTC.

In DNA, the CDR3 is TGTGCCAGCAGCCCAACTAGCGCCACAGATACGCAGTATTTT. The encoded protein is CASSPTSATDTQYF. The rearrangement links TRBV7-2 to TRBJ2-3, with 7 bases fitting TRBD2. Per germline, CDR1 SGHTA and CDR2 FQGNSA. The ends lost 5 bases at V and 2 bases at J; junction bases unmatched: 4. The length of the CDR3 is 14 residues.

The chain joins TRBV7-2 to TRBJ2-1; no clear D. This CDR3 contains 13 residues. With 1 base removed from V and 7 bases from J, the gap between germline ends came to 8 bases. Per germline, CDR1 SGHTA and CDR2 FQGNSA. This CDR3 reads CASSLGRLNEQFF. CDR3 DNA sequence: TGTGCCAGCAGCTTAGGACGGTTGAATGAGCAGTTCTTC.

The DNA for the CDR3 is TGCGCCAGCAGCTCCTCCGGGGACAACAATCAGCCCCAGCATTTT. This translates into CASSSSGDNNQPQHF. The V and J genes are TRBV5-1 and TRBJ1-5; D perhaps matches TRBD1 (6 bases). Germline loops: CDR1 SGHRS, CDR2 YFSETQ. The CDR3 has 15 residues. The V end lost 3 bases, the J end lost 3 bases, and 13 bases lay between the germline ends.

This clone was recorded only once. The rearrangement uses TRBV18 and TRBJ1-4; D gene unclear. This CDR3 comprises 13 residues. Trimming stripped 3 bases from V and 8 bases from J, with 10 bases between. In germline, CDR1 is KGHSH, CDR2 LQKENI. The CDR3 loop reads CASSPGVGEKLFF. DNA for the CDR3: TGTGCCAGCTCACCTGGGGTAGGGGAAAAACTGTTTTTT.

A note on this clone: The junction departs from germline at one end; a sequencing error may be responsible. V usage is TRBV7-7 and J usage is TRBJ2-7; no definite D call. The germline V gene encodes CDR1 SSHAT and CDR2 FNYEAQ (reference sequence). CDR3 length: 14 residues. The DNA of the CDR3 is TGTGCTAGCAGCTTGGGTGTAAAGTCCTACGAGCAGTACTTC. Protein product: CASSLGVKSYEQYF. The full variable domain, rest sourced from reference TRBV7-7 and TRBJ2-7, is GAGVSQSPRYKVTKRGQDVTLRCDPISSHATLYWYQQALGQGPEFLTYFNYEAQPDKSGLPSDRFSAERPEGSISTLTIQRTEQRDSAMYRCASSLGVKSYEQYFGPGTRLTVT.

The chain links TRBV28 to TRBJ1-2, with TRBD1 as a possible D gene (5 bases). Germline CDR1 reads MDHEN; CDR2 reads SYDVKM. The V gene lost 5 bases and the J gene lost 7 bases, with 17 bases spanning the gap. CDR3 length equals 14 residues. The CDR3, as DNA: TGTGCCAGCAGTCAGGGAGCAGGGCTGGTTGGCTACACCTTC. Its protein product is CASSQGAGLVGYTF.